This TCR beta chain was captured in a study of control samples from healthy donors and cancer patients. Using immunoSEQ multiplex PCR, the repertoire was profiled, and TCRdb retains in-frame clones only, with some absent. The sample has about 130,000 clones; approximately 92% are singletons. This receptor was obtained from a man younger than 35 in good health. The sample consisted of blood.

This CDR3 reads CASSQSNTYNSPLHF. The DNA of the CDR3 is TGTGCCAGCAGCCAATCCAACACCTATAATTCACCCCTCCACTTT. The rearrangement uses TRBV11-1 and TRBJ1-6, with D uncertain. The germline V gene has CDR1 SGHAT and CDR2 FQDESV (reference sequence). Trimming took off 5 bases at V and 2 bases at J, with 10 bases between the two ends. The CDR3 has 15 amino acids. The whole variable domain, remainder taken from reference TRBV11-1 and TRBJ1-6, is EAEVAQSPRYKITEKSQAVAFWCDPISGHATLYWYRQILGQGPELLVQFQDESVVDDSQLPKDRFSAERLKGVDSTLKIQPAELGDSAMYLCASSQSNTYNSPLHFGNGTRLTVT.